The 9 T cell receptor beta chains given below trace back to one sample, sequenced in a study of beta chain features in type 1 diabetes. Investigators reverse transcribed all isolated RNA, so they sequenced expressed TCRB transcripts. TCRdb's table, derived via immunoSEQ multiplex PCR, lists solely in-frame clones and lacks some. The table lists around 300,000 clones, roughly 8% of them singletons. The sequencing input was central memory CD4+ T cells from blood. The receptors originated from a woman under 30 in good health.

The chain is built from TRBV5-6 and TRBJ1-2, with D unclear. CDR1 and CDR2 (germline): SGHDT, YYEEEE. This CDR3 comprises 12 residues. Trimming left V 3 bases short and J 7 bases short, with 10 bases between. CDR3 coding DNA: TGTGCCAGCAGCTGGACGGGATTTGGCTACACCTTC. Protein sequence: CASSWTGFGYTF.

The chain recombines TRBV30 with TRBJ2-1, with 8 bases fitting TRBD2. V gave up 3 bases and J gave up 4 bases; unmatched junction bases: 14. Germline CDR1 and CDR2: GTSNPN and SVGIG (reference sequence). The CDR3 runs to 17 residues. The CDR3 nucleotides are TGTGCCTGGAGCCGACCGCCTCCTAGCGGGCCTTACAATGAGCAGTTCTTC. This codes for CAWSRPPPSGPYNEQFF.

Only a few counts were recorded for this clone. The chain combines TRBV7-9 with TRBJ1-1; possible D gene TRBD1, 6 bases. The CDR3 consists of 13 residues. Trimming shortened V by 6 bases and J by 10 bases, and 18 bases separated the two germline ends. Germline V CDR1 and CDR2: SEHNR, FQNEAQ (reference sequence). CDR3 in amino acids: CASSFSPGQGAFF. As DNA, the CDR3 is TGTGCCAGCAGTTTTTCCCCGGGACAAGGAGCTTTCTTT. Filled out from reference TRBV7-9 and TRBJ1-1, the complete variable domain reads DTGVSQNPRHKITKRGQNVTFRCDPISEHNRLYWYRQTLGQGPEFLTYFQNEAQLEKSRLLSDRFSAERPKGSFSTLEIQRTEQGDSAMYLCASSFSPGQGAFFGQGTRLTVV.

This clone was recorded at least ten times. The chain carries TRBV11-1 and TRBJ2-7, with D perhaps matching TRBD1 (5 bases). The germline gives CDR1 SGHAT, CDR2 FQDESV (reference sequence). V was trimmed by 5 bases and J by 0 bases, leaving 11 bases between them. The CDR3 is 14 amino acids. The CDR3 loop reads CASSPSTDSYEQYV. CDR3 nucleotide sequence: TGTGCCAGCAGCCCGTCGACAGACTCCTACGAGCAGTACGTC.

The CDR3 bases are TGTGCCAGCTCACCACCGGGCAGGGCGGAGACACCCCTCCACTTT. Amino acid sequence: CASSPPGRAETPLHF. This chain connects TRBV18 to TRBJ1-6; tentatively, D is TRBD1 (5 bases). Germline CDR1 KGHSH, CDR2 LQKENI. CDR3 length: 15 residues. With 0 bases removed from V and 11 bases from J, the gap between germline ends came to 14 bases. The complete variable domain, with remaining parts taken from reference TRBV18 and TRBJ1-6, reads NAGVMQNPRHLVRRRGQEARLRCSPMKGHSHVYWYRQLPEEGLKFMVYLQKENIIDESGMPKERFSAEFPKEGPSILRIQQVVRGDSAAYFCASSPPGRAETPLHFGNGTRLTVT.

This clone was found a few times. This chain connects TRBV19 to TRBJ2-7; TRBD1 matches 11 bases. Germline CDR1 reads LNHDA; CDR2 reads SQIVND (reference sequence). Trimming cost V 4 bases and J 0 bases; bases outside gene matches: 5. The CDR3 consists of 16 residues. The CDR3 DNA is TGTGCCAGTAGTACCGAAGGGACAGGGGGCTCCTACGAGCAGTACTTC. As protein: CASSTEGTGGSYEQYF.

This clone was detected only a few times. The CDR3 protein is CASSPPMALTNEQFF. The CDR3 DNA sequence: TGTGCCAGCAGCCCCCCCATGGCCTTGACCAATGAGCAGTTCTTC. The chain carries TRBV7-2 and TRBJ2-1; D not certain. Trimming left V 5 bases short and J 6 bases short, with 17 bases between. CDR1 and CDR2 from the germline V gene are SGHTA and FQGNSA. CDR3 length equals 15 residues. The full variable domain, its missing parts supplied by reference TRBV7-2 and TRBJ2-1, is GAGVSQSPSNKVTEKGKDVELRCDPISGHTALYWYRQSLGQGLEFLIYFQGNSAPDKSGLPSDRFSAERTGGSVSTLTIQRTQQEDSAVYLCASSPPMALTNEQFFGPGTRLTVL.

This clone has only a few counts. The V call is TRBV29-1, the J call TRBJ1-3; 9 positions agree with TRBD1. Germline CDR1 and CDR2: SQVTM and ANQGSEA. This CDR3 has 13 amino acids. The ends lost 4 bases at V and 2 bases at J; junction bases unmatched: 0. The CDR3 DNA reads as TGCAGCGTTGGGACAGGGGCTGGAAACACCATATATTTT. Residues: CSVGTGAGNTIYF.

The DNA for the CDR3 is TGCGCCAGCAGCTTGGAGTCATTTTCCTACAATGAGCAGTTCTTC. It yields the protein CASSLESFSYNEQFF. V is TRBV5-1 and J is TRBJ2-1, with D uncertain. Trimming pared 0 bases from V and 1 base from J, leaving 8 bases between. Germline CDR1 reads SGHRS; CDR2 reads YFSETQ. This CDR3 has 15 residues.